This section outlines one T cell receptor beta chain sequence together with its context. Its cognate antigen is unknown. Splitting of each subset's genomic DNA was done evenly across several immunoSEQ plates. Profiled with immunoSEQ multiplex PCR; TCRdb holds only in-frame clones, not every one. The sample lists about 2 million clones, approximately 94% occurring once. Naive CD8 cells, CD45RO-negative and positively selected for CCR7, excluded terminally differentiated effector memory CD45RA+ cells. Within Nashville, Tennessee resided all donors, each a Caucasian adult. This entry is derived from a study of shared clonotypes between healthy human individuals. About the research overall: With ages of 18 to 49, the donors were two women and three men. Points from the study as a whole: The study found lower generation probabilities in non-shared clonotypes than in those shared by all four donors.

This TCR was recovered from a man aged 18-30 years in good health. The sequenced material came from naive CD8+ T cells sorted from blood.

CDR3 DNA sequence: TGTGCCAGCAGCTTCGAAGGACAGGGCCTTATATTGAGGGGCCAGTACTTC. Its protein product is CASSFEGQGLILRGQYF. This chain links TRBV5-6 with TRBJ2-7; TRBD1 matches 8 bases. The junction had 20 bases not matched to a gene; V was cut back by 2 bases and J by 10 bases. CDR1 is SGHDT and CDR2 is YYEEEE in the germline V gene. This CDR3 has 17 amino acids.